This T cell receptor (beta chain) was recorded in a study of OX40 agonist ivuxolimab in advanced cancers. Looking at the study overall: Patients assigned to dose escalation were diagnosed with hepatocellular carcinoma, melanoma, renal cell or head and neck cancer. Partial responses, seen in three patients, involved one hepatocellular carcinoma and two cutaneous melanomas.

About this clone: Its antigen remains unknown.

Findings and caveats of the study: Mean expanded clone counts were higher in CD8+ than CD4+ T cells. Some patients without response likewise showed low normalized clonal expansion.

The CDR3 is 15 residues long. CDR1 and CDR2 from the germline V gene are SGHVS and FNYEAQ. The V gene lost 11 bases and the J gene lost 5 bases, with 24 bases spanning the gap. This table comes from immunoSEQ multiplex PCR, and its TCRdb copy is limited to in-frame clones, with some not included. The data contain roughly 71,000 clones, 70% to 90% of them singletons. The chain carries TRBV7-6 and TRBJ1-1, with a weak D call TRBD1 (5 bases). This TCR was recovered from an adult with an advanced solid tumor such as melanoma, head and neck, liver or kidney cancer. Sequencing was performed on CD4+ or CD8+ T cells sorted from blood, taken in a trial of the OX40 agonist ivuxolimab. The CDR3 is CASKPGGLSGTEAFF. The CDR3 DNA follows: TGTGCCTCGAAACCGGGGGGACTCTCGGGTACTGAAGCTTTCTTT.